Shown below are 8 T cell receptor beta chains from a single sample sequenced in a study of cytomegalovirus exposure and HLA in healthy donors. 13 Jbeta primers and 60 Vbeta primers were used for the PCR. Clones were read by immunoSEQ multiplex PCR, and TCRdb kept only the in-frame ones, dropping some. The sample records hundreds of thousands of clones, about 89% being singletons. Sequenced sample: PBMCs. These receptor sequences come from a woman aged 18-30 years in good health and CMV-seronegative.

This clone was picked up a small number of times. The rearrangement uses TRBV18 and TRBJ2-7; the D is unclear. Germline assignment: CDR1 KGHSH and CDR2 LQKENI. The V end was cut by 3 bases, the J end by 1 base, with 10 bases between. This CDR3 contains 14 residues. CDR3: CASSPPTASYEQYF. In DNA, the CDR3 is TGTGCCAGCTCACCTCCCACAGCTTCCTACGAGCAGTACTTC.

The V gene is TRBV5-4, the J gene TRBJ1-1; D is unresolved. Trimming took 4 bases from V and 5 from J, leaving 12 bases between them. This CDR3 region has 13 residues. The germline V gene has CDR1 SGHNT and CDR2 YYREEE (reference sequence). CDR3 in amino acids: CASSPGGRTEAFF. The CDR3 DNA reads TGTGCCAGCAGCCCTGGCGGGCGGACTGAAGCTTTCTTT.

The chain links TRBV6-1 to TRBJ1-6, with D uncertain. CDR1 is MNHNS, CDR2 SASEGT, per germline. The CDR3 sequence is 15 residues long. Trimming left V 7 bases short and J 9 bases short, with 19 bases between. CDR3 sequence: CASKGGSGWLSPLHF. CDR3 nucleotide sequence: TGTGCCAGCAAAGGTGGGTCGGGATGGCTTTCACCCCTCCACTTT.

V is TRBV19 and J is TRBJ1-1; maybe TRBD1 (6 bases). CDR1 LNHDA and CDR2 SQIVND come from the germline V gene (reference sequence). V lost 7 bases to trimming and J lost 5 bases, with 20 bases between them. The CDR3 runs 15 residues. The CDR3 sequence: CASTAVKGVWTEAFF. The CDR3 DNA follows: TGTGCCAGTACTGCCGTCAAGGGGGTGTGGACTGAAGCTTTCTTT.

The CDR3 sequence is CASSLDSYGYTF. DNA of the CDR3: TGTGCCAGCAGCCTGGACAGCTATGGCTACACCTTC. The chain uses TRBV6-5 and TRBJ1-2; D perhaps matches TRBD1 (6 bases). V lost 6 bases and J lost 4, with 9 bases in between. The germline gives CDR1 MNHEY, CDR2 SVGAGI. The length of the CDR3 is 12 residues.

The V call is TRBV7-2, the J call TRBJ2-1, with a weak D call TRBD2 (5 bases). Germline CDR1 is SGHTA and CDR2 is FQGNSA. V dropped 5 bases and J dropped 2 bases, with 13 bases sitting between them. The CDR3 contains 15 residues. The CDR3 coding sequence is TGTGCCAGCAGCCTGAAGACCGGGGCCTACAATGAGCAGTTCTTC. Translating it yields CASSLKTGAYNEQFF.

The CDR3: CASSLFTGGTGELFF. The CDR3 DNA is TGTGCCAGCAGCTTATTCACCGGGGGAACCGGGGAGCTGTTTTTT. The chain recombines TRBV7-9 with TRBJ2-2; D is possibly TRBD2 (6 bases). V lost 2 bases and J lost 5, with 12 bases in between. The CDR3 contains 15 residues. Germline CDR1 and CDR2: SEHNR and FQNEAQ (reference sequence).

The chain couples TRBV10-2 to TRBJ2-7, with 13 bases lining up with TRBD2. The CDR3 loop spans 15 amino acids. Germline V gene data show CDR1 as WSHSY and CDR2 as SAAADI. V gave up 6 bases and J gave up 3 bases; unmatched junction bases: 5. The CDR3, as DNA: TGCGCCAGCAGCGAACGACTAGCGGGAGGCTACGAGCAGTACTTC. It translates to CASSERLAGGYEQYF.